These 27 T cell receptor beta chains were all obtained from the same sample, sequenced in a study of cytomegalovirus exposure and HLA in healthy donors (dated by TCRdb to between 2016 and 2019). Receptors were amplified or captured by the immunoSEQ multiplex PCR assay. For the multiplex PCR, a mixture combining 60 forward primers for TCR Vbeta segments and 13 reverse primers for TCR Jbeta segments was used. TCRdb retrieved this table from immuneACCESS and kept in-frame rearrangements only. Not all clones are present; in checked studies, unresolved V genes account for under half, and no reason is known for the remainder. The sample has under 150,000 clones on record, about 80% of them singletons. The ten largest clones take up around 3.3% of the sample. Sequencing was done on a sample of PBMCs. These receptors originate from a male donor in good health and CMV-seronegative.

The J gene is TRBJ2-7, the V gene TRBV2, with 12 bases aligning to TRBD2. The CDR3 length is 14 residues. V trimming: 6 bases; J trimming: 5 bases; junction bases outside the gene matches: 5. Germline V gives CDR1 SNHLY, CDR2 FYNNEI. The CDR3 DNA sequence: TGTGCCAGCAGGCGACTAGCGGGAGACCACGAGCAGTACTTC. This sequence encodes CASRRLAGDHEQYF.

The chain uses TRBV5-1 and TRBJ1-4, with 9 bases matching TRBD1. Trimming at V came to 3 bases and at J to 8 bases, leaving 5 bases not matched to a gene. The CDR3 is 14 amino acids. Germline V gene data show CDR1 as SGHRS and CDR2 as YFSETQ. This CDR3 reads CASSWTGVREKLFF. The DNA of the CDR3 is TGCGCCAGCAGCTGGACAGGGGTGCGGGAAAAACTGTTTTTT. The full variable domain, rest sourced from reference TRBV5-1 and TRBJ1-4, is KAGVTQTPRYLIKTRGQQVTLSCSPISGHRSVSWYQQTPGQGLQFLFEYFSETQRNKGNFPGRFSGRQFSNSRSEMNVSTLELGDSALYLCASSWTGVREKLFFGSGTQLSVL.

The chain uses TRBV19 and TRBJ2-1; the match to TRBD2 covers 10 bases. After removal of 4 bases from V and 0 bases from J, the junction contained 15 bases not matched to a gene. The CDR3 is 20 residues long. Germline-derived CDR1 and CDR2 are LNHDA and SQIVND (reference sequence). CDR3 coding DNA: TGTGCCAGTAGTACCGGGTATGGGACTAGCGCTCAGATCTCCTACAATGAGCAGTTCTTC. Amino acid sequence: CASSTGYGTSAQISYNEQFF.

The chain has TRBV5-1 and TRBJ2-3; perhaps TRBD2 as D (5 bases). Germline V gene lookup returns CDR1 SGHRS and CDR2 YFSETQ. The CDR3 is made up of 15 amino acids. V lost 1 base, J lost 0 bases, and 9 bases lay in between. The CDR3 is CASSLRSVSTDTQYF. CDR3 nucleotide sequence: TGCGCCAGCAGCTTGCGTAGCGTTAGCACAGATACGCAGTATTTT.

This sequence joins TRBV5-5 and TRBJ2-2, with D possibly matching TRBD1 (6 bases). Germline V gives CDR1 SGHKS, CDR2 YYEKEE (reference sequence). V gave up 4 bases and J gave up 6 bases, with 19 bases separating them. The CDR3 is 16 residues long. CDR3 loop: CASSVLGTPKAGELFF. As DNA, the CDR3 is TGTGCCAGCAGCGTACTCGGGACACCTAAGGCCGGGGAGCTGTTTTTT.

This clone has only a few counts. V gene TRBV18 combines with J gene TRBJ1-1; D remains ambiguous. The CDR3 runs to 14 residues. V was trimmed by 2 bases and J by 1 base, leaving 8 bases between them. Germline V gives CDR1 KGHSH, CDR2 LQKENI. CDR3: CASSPGGSNTEAFF. In nucleotides, the CDR3 is TGTGCCAGCTCACCAGGCGGATCGAACACTGAAGCTTTCTTT.

The chain couples TRBV19 to TRBJ2-6; D perhaps matches TRBD1 (5 bases). V was pared by 7 bases and J by 3 bases, with 13 bases between. Germline V gene lookup returns CDR1 LNHDA and CDR2 SQIVND (reference sequence). This CDR3 has 15 residues. The CDR3 sequence is CASTMQGGGANVLTF. In DNA, the CDR3 is TGTGCCAGTACTATGCAGGGCGGTGGGGCCAACGTCCTGACTTTC.

This clone has just one count. V gene TRBV6-1 combines with J gene TRBJ2-3, with 9 nucleotides matching TRBD1. V lost 5 bases to trimming and J lost 4 bases; unmatched junction nucleotides: 4. Germline V gives CDR1 MNHNS, CDR2 SASEGT. The CDR3 loop spans 14 amino acids. The chain's CDR3 is CASSPGQGADTQYF. CDR3 nucleotides: TGTGCCAGCAGTCCGGGACAGGGAGCAGATACGCAGTATTTT.

V gene TRBV6-5 combines with J gene TRBJ1-2; D call uncertain. Trimming cost V 5 bases and J 4 bases, with 11 bases left between them. This CDR3 is built from 13 residues. From germline, CDR1 is MNHEY and CDR2 SVGAGI. The CDR3 is CASSAQLLYGYTF. DNA for the CDR3: TGTGCCAGCAGTGCCCAACTACTCTATGGCTACACCTTC.

This clone appeared once. The chain combines TRBV27 with TRBJ2-7, with 8 bases fitting TRBD1. CDR1 and CDR2 (germline): MNHEY, SMNVEV (reference sequence). The V gene end was trimmed by 5 bases and the J gene end by 2 bases; junction bases not matched to a gene: 5. The CDR3 has 14 residues. The CDR3 DNA is TGTGCCAGCAGTACGTTCAGGGGGCCCTACGAGCAGTACTTC. Encoded protein: CASSTFRGPYEQYF.

Points on this clone: A junction end diverges from the germline sequence, so it may reflect a read error. The chain is built from TRBV7-9 and TRBJ2-4; possible D gene TRBD2, 6 bases. Germline CDR1 reads SEHNR; CDR2 reads FQNEAQ (reference sequence). The CDR3 has 12 residues. The CDR3 reads CSSSFAEGIQYF. The CDR3 DNA sequence: TGTTCCAGCAGCTTTGCGGAGGGCATTCAGTACTTC.

The rearrangement uses TRBV14 and TRBJ2-5; TRBD2 is a possible D gene (6 bases). The germline V gene encodes CDR1 SGHDN and CDR2 FVKESK. The CDR3 is 17 residues long. V was clipped by 0 bases and J by 2 bases, with 16 bases between them. CDR3 DNA sequence: TGTGCCAGCAGCCAAGATAGGAGGGTCAGACAGCAAGAGACCCAGTACTTC. This sequence encodes CASSQDRRVRQQETQYF.

This clone was recorded a few times. The chain joins TRBV28 to TRBJ2-4; 7 nucleotides align to TRBD1. V trimming: 3 bases; J trimming: 0 bases; junction bases outside the gene matches: 2. Germline V gene sequence: CDR1 MDHEN, CDR2 SYDVKM. The CDR3 runs 15 residues. The CDR3 DNA follows: TGTGCCAGCAGTTTGGGACAGCTAGCCAAAAACATTCAGTACTTC. Translated, it gives CASSLGQLAKNIQYF.

The chain carries TRBV9 and TRBJ2-1, with unresolved D. In germline, CDR1 is SGDLS, CDR2 YYNGEE. This CDR3 is built from 13 residues. Trimming cost V 2 bases and J 4 bases, with 7 bases left between them. CDR3 residues: CASSVSHYNEQFF. CDR3 nucleotides: TGTGCCAGCAGCGTTTCCCATTACAATGAGCAGTTCTTC.

The CDR3: CASTGRGEKLFF. The DNA of the CDR3 is TGTGCCAGCACAGGCAGGGGTGAAAAACTGTTTTTT. The rearrangement links TRBV6-5 to TRBJ1-4; D possibly corresponds to TRBD1 (6 bases). V was shortened by 7 bases and J by 7 bases, with 10 bases between the two germline ends. CDR1 is MNHEY, CDR2 SVGAGI, per germline. CDR3 length: 12 residues.

The V and J genes are TRBV7-3 and TRBJ2-5; TRBD1 matches 10 bases. Germline-derived CDR1 and CDR2 are SGHTA and FQGTGA. With V trimmed by 3 bases and J by 3 bases, 7 bases remained unmatched. This CDR3 is built from 16 residues. The CDR3 sequence: CASSLQTGTGEETQYF. CDR3 in DNA: TGTGCCAGCAGCTTGCAAACCGGGACAGGGGAAGAGACCCAGTACTTC.

The chain is built from TRBV30 and TRBJ2-7; TRBD2 is a possible D gene (5 bases). The CDR3 covers 13 residues. V shed 4 bases and J shed 2 bases, with 12 bases lying between them. CDR1 and CDR2 (germline): GTSNPN, SVGIG (reference sequence). CDR3 sequence reads: CAWNRGFAYEQYF. The CDR3, as DNA: TGTGCCTGGAACCGGGGATTTGCCTACGAGCAGTACTTC.

The chain links TRBV2 to TRBJ1-4, with D perhaps TRBD1 (6 bases). The V end lost 1 base, the J end lost 5 bases, and 8 bases lay between the germline ends. Germline assignment: CDR1 SNHLY and CDR2 FYNNEI. The CDR3 runs 14 residues. This chain's CDR3 is CASSEGTVNEKLFF. CDR3 bases: TGTGCCAGCAGTGAAGGGACAGTCAATGAAAAACTGTTTTTT.

The CDR3 DNA sequence: TGTGCCAGCAGCTTATATTCCTTGGGGGGGAACACTGAAGCTTTCTTT. Protein sequence: CASSLYSLGGNTEAFF. The chain carries TRBV7-6 and TRBJ1-1; maybe TRBD1 (5 bases). The CDR3 sequence is 16 residues long. Trimming took off 2 bases at V and 1 base at J, with 14 bases between the two ends. Looked up from germline, CDR1 is SGHVS and CDR2 is FNYEAQ.

V and J are TRBV16 and TRBJ2-2; D is perhaps TRBD1 (5 bases). V lost 5 bases and J 8 bases, leaving 12 bases between the germline ends. There are 13 residues in the CDR3. Germline V gene lookup returns CDR1 KGHSY and CDR2 FQNENV. The CDR3 DNA is TGTGCCAGCAGCGTGAAGGGGTCGGGGGAGCTGTTTTTT. Translated: CASSVKGSGELFF.

This clone appeared a few times. This chain connects TRBV11-2 to TRBJ1-1; tentatively, D is TRBD1 (6 bases). This CDR3 has 14 amino acids. Germline V gene lookup returns CDR1 SGHAT and CDR2 FQNNGV. Trimming left V 4 bases short and J 1 base short, with 10 bases between. CDR3 amino acids: CASSWGHANTEAFF. The DNA for the CDR3 is TGTGCCAGCAGCTGGGGACACGCGAACACTGAAGCTTTCTTT.

CDR3 sequence: CAWSGGGSNYEQYF. In nucleotides, the CDR3 is TGTGCCTGGAGTGGGGGAGGCAGTAACTACGAGCAGTACTTC. This chain joins TRBV30 and TRBJ2-7; perhaps TRBD2 as D (6 bases). The CDR3 covers 14 residues. V lost 1 base and J 3 bases, leaving 13 bases between the germline ends. Germline CDR1 and CDR2: GTSNPN and SVGIG (reference sequence).

The chain uses TRBV27 and TRBJ2-1; the match to TRBD2 covers 9 bases. Losses at the gene ends were 3 bases for V and 8 bases for J; bases not matched to a gene: 5. Looked up from germline, CDR1 is MNHEY and CDR2 is SMNVEV (reference sequence). This CDR3 has 14 residues. The CDR3: CASSLGSGSDEQFF. The CDR3 DNA sequence: TGTGCCAGCAGTTTGGGTAGCGGGAGTGATGAGCAGTTCTTC.

The J gene is TRBJ1-2, the V gene TRBV4-1; the match to TRBD1 covers 7 bases. Per germline, CDR1 MGHRA and CDR2 YSYEKL. The ends lost 0 bases at V and 4 bases at J; junction bases unmatched: 5. This CDR3 contains 15 residues. CDR3 residues: CASSQDWSGGYGYTF. The CDR3 DNA reads TGCGCCAGCAGCCAAGATTGGTCAGGGGGCTATGGCTACACCTTC.

The V call is TRBV21-1, the J call TRBJ2-7; the table's D call, TRBD2, has no DNA check behind it. TRBV21-1 is a listed pseudogene. The CDR3 runs 13 residues. The CDR3: CASSKRTYYEQYF. The CDR3 nucleotides are TGTGCCAGCAGCAAAAGGACTTACTACGAGCAGTACTTC.

This clone has a handful of counts. The chain is built from TRBV6-1 and TRBJ1-4, with D possibly matching TRBD1 (5 bases). Deletions cut 2 bases from V and 4 bases from J, with 17 bases between. The CDR3 has 17 amino acids. Germline lookup yields CDR1 MNHNS and CDR2 SASEGT. The CDR3 is CASSESAFDRFNEKLFF. As DNA, the CDR3 is TGTGCCAGCAGTGAATCCGCCTTTGACAGATTTAATGAAAAACTGTTTTTT.

The chain employs TRBV11-2 and TRBJ2-7; TRBD1 aligns across 7 bases. V trimming: 6 bases; J trimming: 1 base; junction bases outside the gene matches: 9. CDR3 length: 15 residues. Germline V gives CDR1 SGHAT, CDR2 FQNNGV. The DNA for the CDR3 is TGTGCCAGCAGTTTTTCAGGGGGTAGGTCCTACGAGCAGTACTTC. Protein product: CASSFSGGRSYEQYF.